This is a list of T cell receptor beta chains from one sample in a study of breast tumors, draining lymph nodes, adjacent tissues. MiXCR, applied by TCRdb to the multiplex PCR reads, yields one record per CDR3 protein. The sample yields 17,000 or so distinct CDR3 sequences, 45% seen once. The sequenced sample consisted of tumor-adjacent breast tissue. The receptors were sampled from a female donor with breast cancer. Some clones in this sample may be carry-over from other donors' samples. CDR3s include the opening cysteine and the closing phenylalanine or tryptophan. A D gene is named only where the DNA matches it firmly. Size values are once, few and many counts, or a class for expanded clones, and some rows have none.

v_gene,abundance,d_gene,j_gene,CDR3nt,CDR3aa
TRBV18,many,TRBD1,TRBJ1-3,TGTGCCAGCTCCCCAAGCCTCCCGAAGGGGGCGAGCTCTGGAAACACCATATATTTT,CASSPSLPKGASSGNTIYF
TRBV6-2/TRBV6-3,many,.,TRBJ2-2,TGTGCCAGCACTAGGCTGGGAAACACCGGGGAGCTGTTTTTT,CASTRLGNTGELFF
TRBV28,many,.,TRBJ2-5,TGTGCCAGCAGTTCGTCGCTAGAGACCCAGTACTTC,CASSSSLETQYF
TRBV4-2,.,.,TRBJ2-5,TGTGCCAGCAGCCAAGCGGGAGTTCGGGAGACCCAGTACTTC,CASSQAGVRETQYF
TRBV7-2,medium-sized,.,TRBJ2-7,TGTGCCAGCAGAGGGGGGGGCGGATCCTACGAGCAGTACTTC,CASRGGGGSYEQYF
TRBV9,once,.,TRBJ2-3,TGTGCCAGCAGCGCCTCGACCGGGACCACCACAGATACGCAGTATTTT,CASSASTGTTTDTQYF
TRBV20-1,many,.,TRBJ1-1,TGCAGTGCCCCGGACAGCCTGAACACTGAAGCTTTCTTT,CSAPDSLNTEAFF
TRBV6-5,many,TRBD1,TRBJ1-5,TGTGCCAGCAGTTACTCGGGGCAGGGGGTAGGTCGTCAGCCCCAGCATTTT,CASSYSGQGVGRQPQHF
TRBV19,many,.,TRBJ1-4,TGTGCCAGTACCGGCCCCGGTTTTAATGAAAAACTGTTTTTT,CASTGPGFNEKLFF
TRBV7-9,medium-sized,.,TRBJ1-2,TGTGCCAGCAGCTTATGGGAAGGCTACACCTTC,CASSLWEGYTF
TRBV30,.,TRBD1,TRBJ2-3,TGTGCCAGCGGGACAGGGATTCGCACAGATACGCAGTATTTT,CASGTGIRTDTQYF
TRBV7-2,medium-sized,TRBD2,TRBJ2-7,TGTGCCAGCAGCTTAGTGACGGCGGGAGGGTCCTCCTACGAGCAGTACTTC,CASSLVTAGGSSYEQYF
TRBV2,medium-sized,.,TRBJ1-2,TGTGCCAGCAGTGCCCGGACCGCCTATGGCTACACCTTC,CASSARTAYGYTF
TRBV2,.,TRBD1,TRBJ2-1,TGTGCCACCACAGGGGCGAACAATGAGCAGTCCTTC,CATTGANNEQSF
TRBV9,.,TRBD2,TRBJ2-3,TGTGCCAGCAGCTCAAACTTTTTAGCGGGGGGGACCACAGATACGCAGTATTTT,CASSSNFLAGGTTDTQYF
TRBV7-2,many,TRBD1,TRBJ1-5,TGTGCCAGCAGCTCGACAGGGAGGAATCAGCCCCAGCATTTT,CASSSTGRNQPQHF
TRBV7-2,.,TRBD1,TRBJ1-2,TGTGCCAGCAGCTTAAACAGGGGGCGCGATGGCTACACCTTC,CASSLNRGRDGYTF
TRBV5-1,once,.,TRBJ2-5,TGCGCCAGCAGCTTCAACTTAGAGACCCAGTACTTC,CASSFNLETQYF
TRBV19,.,.,TRBJ1-4,TGTGCCAGTAGTATGGGGCGGAGGGCGGAAAGACTGTTTTTT,CASSMGRRAERLFF
TRBV6-2/TRBV6-3,.,TRBD1,TRBJ1-1,TGTGCCAGCAGTATCACAGGGGGCAACACTGAAGCTTTCTTT,CASSITGGNTEAFF
TRBV7-9,.,.,TRBJ2-7,TGTGCCAGCAGCTTAGTAGGATTTGGAGTGAGCTACGAGCAGTACTTC,CASSLVGFGVSYEQYF
TRBV19,medium-sized,.,TRBJ1-2,TGCGCTTCAGTGACCGGAGGCGGTGGATATGGCTACACCTTC,CASVTGGGGYGYTF
TRBV12-3/TRBV12-4,few,TRBD1,TRBJ1-5,TGTGCCAGCAGTGACACAGGGGGCCAGCCCCAGCATTTT,CASSDTGGQPQHF
TRBV9,medium-sized,TRBD2,TRBJ2-1,TGTGCCAGCAGCGTAGGAAGCGGGGGCTACAATGAGCAGTTCTTC,CASSVGSGGYNEQFF
TRBV28,many,.,TRBJ2-6,TGTGCCAGCAGTTCCAGGGTTAAATCTGGGGCCAACGTCCTGACTTTC,CASSSRVKSGANVLTF
TRBV5-1,medium-sized,.,TRBJ1-2,TGCGCCAGCAGCTTGAACACCAACTATGGCTACACCTTC,CASSLNTNYGYTF
TRBV11-2,many,TRBD1,TRBJ1-5,TGTGCCAGCAGCTTAACAACAGGGGGCGAAAGCAATCAGCCCCAGCATTTT,CASSLTTGGESNQPQHF
TRBV24-1,medium-sized,TRBD1,TRBJ1-2,TGTGCCACCAGTGATCGCAGGGGGATCGGCTACACCTTC,CATSDRRGIGYTF
TRBV6-6,many,TRBD2,TRBJ2-1,TGTGCCAGCAGTTACTCGAGCGGGGCCTATGAGCAGTTCTTC,CASSYSSGAYEQFF
TRBV7-9,.,TRBD2,TRBJ2-1,TGTGCCAGCAGCCCCCAGACTAGCGGGAGTGGGAATGAGCAGTTCTTC,CASSPQTSGSGNEQFF
TRBV2,many,TRBD2,TRBJ2-3,TGTGCCAGCAGTGAAAAACCGGGACTAGCGGGGGCCATGAGCACAGATACGCAGTATTTT,CASSEKPGLAGAMSTDTQYF
TRBV27,many,TRBD1,TRBJ1-2,TGTGCCAGCAGTTTATCCCCCGGGACAGGGGACTATGGCTACACCTTC,CASSLSPGTGDYGYTF
TRBV19,few,.,TRBJ2-7,TGTGTCGGATACGTGCAGTACTTC,CVGYVQYF
TRBV9,few,.,TRBJ1-2,TGTGCCAGCAGCGTAGGGGACGGCCCCTATGGCTACACCTTC,CASSVGDGPYGYTF
TRBV19,many,TRBD1,TRBJ2-7,TGTGCCAGTAGTCCGACCCGGGACAGCTACGAGCCGTACTTC,CASSPTRDSYEPYF
TRBV20-1,many,.,TRBJ2-5,TGCAGTGCTGAGACGGGGTTGGCTAGCGCGGGGGCGAAGACCCAGTACTTC,CSAETGLASAGAKTQYF
TRBV9,.,.,TRBJ1-2,TGTGCCAGCAGCGTACTGGGTGGCAGGGAGATAGGCTACACCTTC,CASSVLGGREIGYTF
TRBV20-1,.,.,TRBJ2-7,TGCAGTGCTAGGGTTTGGCAGGGTAGTGCCCTAGGGTCCGAGCAGTACTTC,CSARVWQGSALGSEQYF
TRBV9,medium-sized,.,TRBJ1-3,TGTGCCAGCAGCGTAGAAGGACCACGGGGAAACACCATATATTTT,CASSVEGPRGNTIYF
TRBV19,many,.,TRBJ2-2,TGTGCCAGTAGTACCTCCCCCCGCAGAGCGAACACCGGGGAGCTGTTTTTT,CASSTSPRRANTGELFF
TRBV2,medium-sized,TRBD2,TRBJ2-1,TGTGCCAGCATTGTAGTAGCGGGGAACAATGAGCAGTTCTTC,CASIVVAGNNEQFF
TRBV20-1,.,TRBD2,TRBJ2-1,TGCAGTGCTAGCGGGAGGGCCTACAATGAGCAGTTCTTC,CSASGRAYNEQFF
TRBV7-9,medium-sized,.,TRBJ1-4,TGTGCCAGCAGCCTCGGGAGCCCAGCAACTAATGAAAAACTGTTTTTT,CASSLGSPATNEKLFF
TRBV6-1,.,TRBD1,TRBJ1-2,TGTGCCAGCAGTGGACAGGGGATAGACTACTATGGCTACACCTTC,CASSGQGIDYYGYTF
TRBV19,medium-sized,.,TRBJ1-2,TGTGCCAGTAGTCTGGGACATAGGAACTATGGCTACACCTTC,CASSLGHRNYGYTF
TRBV6-6,medium-sized,.,TRBJ2-7,TGTGCCAGCAGTTACGTTGATTACGAGCAGTACTTC,CASSYVDYEQYF
TRBV9,many,TRBD2,TRBJ2-1,TGTGCCAGCAGCGTAGGGGCTAGCGGGGGAAACAATGAGCAGTTCTTC,CASSVGASGGNNEQFF
TRBV20-1,few,TRBD1,TRBJ2-7,TGCAGTGCTAGTTATTCGACAGGGCCCGTCCACGAGCAGTACTTC,CSASYSTGPVHEQYF
TRBV20-1,.,.,TRBJ2-7,TGCAGTGCAGAGCGGATCTCCTACGAGCAGTACTTC,CSAERISYEQYF
TRBV5-1,.,TRBD1,TRBJ1-4,TGCGCCAGCAGCCCCAACAGGGGGCTTGGTGAAAAACTGTTTTTT,CASSPNRGLGEKLFF
TRBV5-6,medium-sized,TRBD1,TRBJ1-2,TGTGCCAGCAGCTTACAGGGGAACTATGGCTACACCTTC,CASSLQGNYGYTF